This TCR beta chain derives from a study of blood T cells in healthy people across ages. The J segment lost 0 bases and the V segment lost 1 base, leaving 4 bases of the junction unmatched. The CDR3 is 16 amino acids. Germline-derived CDR1 and CDR2 are LGHDT and YNNKEL (reference sequence). Every sample gave at least 5.5 micrograms of total RNA when it was extracted. PCR was performed a second time for 7 to 11 cycles using a sample-barcoded 5' primer and a J-beta primer mix. MiXCR was run by TCRdb on the 5' RACE reads, yielding one entry per CDR3 protein. The sample includes roughly 2 million distinct CDR3 sequences, roughly 52% seen only once; the top ten take about 2.1%.

This sequence originates from a woman aged 40 to 50 in good health. Source material: blood. The J gene is TRBJ2-5, the V gene TRBV3-1; 8 nucleotides align to TRBD1. The CDR3 nucleotides read TGTGCCAGCAGCCAAGTTTGGACAGGGAACCAAGAGACCCAGTACTTC. Protein sequence: CASSQVWTGNQETQYF.